A selection of T cell receptor beta chains follows, all from one sample in a study of CD8 T cells in ankylosing spondylitis. TCRdb called the 5' RACE reads again in MiXCR, with one record for every CDR3 protein. Here the sample spans roughly 240,000 distinct CDR3 sequences, 7% to 10% being singletons. The sample consisted of blood, either unsorted or a sorted T cell fraction (not recorded which). These receptors came from a female donor with ankylosing spondylitis or in good health (not recorded which). Each CDR3 is given with its conserved first and last residue. A D gene is named only where the DNA matches it firmly. A row's size may be missing; if present it is once, few, many or a size class.

V gene,J gene,clone size,D gene,CDR3 length,CDR3 DNA,CDR3 protein
TRBV7-2,TRBJ2-1,.,TRBD2,14,TGTGCCAGGTCCCTAGCGGACTCCTACAATGAGCAGTTCTTC,CARSLADSYNEQFF
TRBV5-1,TRBJ1-1,many,.,13,TGCGCCAGCCGTTCTTCGTTGAACACTGAAGCTTTCTTT,CASRSSLNTEAFF
TRBV24-1,TRBJ2-1,many,.,13,TGTGCCACCAGCCAGACGGCTACGGGGGAGCAGTTCTTC,CATSQTATGEQFF
TRBV5-1,TRBJ1-3,many,.,16,TGCGCCAGCAGCTTGACAGCAGGCGGGTCTGGAAACACCATATATTTT,CASSLTAGGSGNTIYF
TRBV7-2,TRBJ1-5,many,TRBD1,22,TGTGCCAGCAGCTTCAGCCCGGGACAGGGGGCCTGGGACCCATATAGCAATCAGCCCCAGCATTTT,CASSFSPGQGAWDPYSNQPQHF
TRBV7-9,TRBJ1-1,many,.,13,TGTGCCAGCAGCTTAATGGAGAGTACTGAAGCTTTCTTT,CASSLMESTEAFF
TRBV7-2,TRBJ2-1,many,TRBD2,15,TGTGCCAGCAGCGTCTCTACGGGAGGCTACAATGAGCAGTTCTTC,CASSVSTGGYNEQFF
TRBV6-1,TRBJ1-1,many,.,16,TGTGCCAGTAAGAAGGGGACACCCCAAGGGAGCACTGAAGCTTTCTTT,CASKKGTPQGSTEAFF
TRBV19,TRBJ2-5,many,.,13,TGTGCCAGTAGCACCGGGCCCCAAGAGACCCAGTACTTC,CASSTGPQETQYF
TRBV10-3,TRBJ2-1,many,TRBD2,15,TGTGCCATCAGTGAGTCCCGGGAGGCCTACAATGAGCAGTTCTTC,CAISESREAYNEQFF
TRBV5-1,TRBJ2-3,many,.,15,TGCGCCAGCATGGCGGGATCTCCTAGCACAGATACGCAGTATTTT,CASMAGSPSTDTQYF
TRBV12-3/TRBV12-4,TRBJ2-3,many,TRBD1,16,TGTGCCAGCAGGACAGGACAGGGTGGTTACACAGATACGCAGTATTTT,CASRTGQGGYTDTQYF